The 5 T cell receptor beta chains given below trace back to one sample, sequenced in a study of blood T cell repertoires in COVID-19. Repertoires were generated with immunoSEQ multiplex PCR, while TCRdb's copy carries only in-frame clones and drops some. In the table there are 150,000 to 200,000 clones, 87% of which are singletons. The sequenced sample consisted of peripheral blood. Every receptor here comes from a human donor in a cohort sampled during active COVID-19.

The chain carries TRBV5-6 and TRBJ2-1; D may be TRBD2 (6 bases). Per germline, CDR1 SGHDT and CDR2 YYEEEE. V lost 1 base and J lost 0, with 11 bases in between. This CDR3 contains 16 residues. The CDR3 protein is CASSLRRGGSYNEQFF. DNA of the CDR3: TGTGCCAGCAGCTTGCGGCGGGGAGGCTCCTACAATGAGCAGTTCTTC. Full variable domain (outside the CDR3, taken from reference TRBV5-6 and TRBJ2-1): DAGVTQSPTHLIKTRGQQVTLRCSPKSGHDTVSWYQQALGQGPQFIFQYYEEEERQRGNFPDRFSGHQFPNYSSELNVNALLLGDSALYLCASSLRRGGSYNEQFFGPGTRLTVL.

This chain joins TRBV27 and TRBJ2-7; 8 bases agree with TRBD1. V gave up 3 bases and J gave up 2 bases; unmatched junction bases: 3. The germline V gene encodes CDR1 MNHEY and CDR2 SMNVEV (reference sequence). The CDR3 loop spans 14 amino acids. This CDR3 is CASSFRQGTYEQYF. In DNA form, the CDR3 reads TGTGCCAGCAGTTTCCGACAGGGGACCTACGAGCAGTACTTC.

V is TRBV7-3 and J is TRBJ2-3, with 8 nucleotides matching TRBD2. V lost 2 bases to trimming and J lost 3 bases; unmatched junction nucleotides: 4. The CDR3 runs to 15 residues. Germline CDR1 is SGHTA and CDR2 is FQGTGA. CDR3: CASSLPSGSTDTQYF. CDR3 nucleotide sequence: TGTGCCAGCAGCTTACCTAGCGGGTCTACAGATACGCAGTATTTT. The complete variable domain, with remaining parts taken from reference TRBV7-3 and TRBJ2-3, reads GAGVSQTPSNKVTEKGKYVELRCDPISGHTALYWYRQSLGQGPEFLIYFQGTGAADDSGLPNDRFFAVRPEGSVSTLKIQRTERGDSAVYLCASSLPSGSTDTQYFGPGTRLTVL.

This clone turned up a few times. The chain is built from TRBV27 and TRBJ2-6; D is unresolved. CDR3 size: 16 residues. V was cut by 5 bases and J by 0 bases, with 11 bases left in between. Germline CDR1 is MNHEY and CDR2 is SMNVEV (reference sequence). Written as DNA, the CDR3 is TGTGCCAGCAGTAACGGTGTTAGCTCTGGGGCCAACGTCCTGACTTTC. As protein: CASSNGVSSGANVLTF.

This clone was observed a handful of times. The J gene is TRBJ1-6, the V gene TRBV6-5, with 7 nucleotides matching TRBD1. The CDR3 covers 15 residues. Looked up from germline, CDR1 is MNHEY and CDR2 is SVGAGI. V lost 3 bases, J lost 10 bases, and 9 bases stayed unmatched. DNA of the CDR3: TGTGCCAGCAGTTATCTCGGGACAGTCGACTCACCCCTCCACTTT. Translating gives CASSYLGTVDSPLHF.